The 24 T cell receptor beta chains given below trace back to one sample, sequenced in a study of blood T cell repertoires in COVID-19. The table came from immunoSEQ multiplex PCR; TCRdb's copy has only in-frame clones and leaves some out. The data show 140,000 to 150,000 clones, 84% seen once. The sample taken for sequencing was peripheral blood. These receptors were collected from a human donor in a cohort sampled during active COVID-19.

The chain combines TRBV19 with TRBJ2-1; possible D gene TRBD1, 5 bases. From germline, CDR1 is LNHDA and CDR2 SQIVND (reference sequence). The V end lost 2 bases, the J end lost 10 bases, and 12 bases lay between the germline ends. The CDR3 spans 13 residues. For the CDR3, the DNA is TGTGCCAGTAGTATACCCGCGCAGGGAGAGCAGTTCTTC. Its protein is CASSIPAQGEQFF. Based on the CDR3 plus reference TRBV19 and TRBJ2-1, the full variable domain is DGGITQSPKYLFRKEGQNVTLSCEQNLNHDAMYWYRQDPGQGLRLIYYSQIVNDFQKGDIAEGYSVSREKKESFPLTVTSAQKNPTAFYLCASSIPAQGEQFFGPGTRLTVL.

This clone showed up just a few times. J is TRBJ1-3 and V is TRBV9, with 8 bases aligning to TRBD1. Losses at the gene ends were 6 bases for V and 9 bases for J; bases not matched to a gene: 11. From germline, CDR1 is SGDLS and CDR2 YYNGEE. The CDR3 has 14 residues. The CDR3 loop reads CASTTGGVSSTIYF. The CDR3 nucleotides are TGTGCCAGCACCACAGGGGGGGTCTCCAGCACCATATATTTT.

The V and J genes are TRBV3-1 (or the pseudogene TRBV3-2) and TRBJ2-1; D is perhaps TRBD1 (5 bases). This CDR3 spans 13 amino acids. Germline V gene lookup returns CDR1 LGHDT and CDR2 YNNKEL (reference sequence). Deletions cut 2 bases from V and 10 bases from J, with 12 bases between. CDR3 nucleotides: TGTGCCAGCAGCCAATTTACAGGATCCGAGCAGTTCTTC. Encoded protein: CASSQFTGSEQFF.

The V and J genes are TRBV19 and TRBJ1-2, with 11 bases matching TRBD1. V gave up 6 bases and J gave up 7 bases; unmatched junction bases: 10. CDR3 length equals 15 residues. Per the germline V gene, CDR1 is LNHDA and CDR2 is SQIVND (reference sequence). CDR3 in DNA: TGTGCCAGTAGCCTGGACAGGGGGCGTTTGGGTGGCTACACCTTC. As protein: CASSLDRGRLGGYTF.

The CDR3 region has the DNA TGCGCCAGCAGCCAAGATCTCGGGTCTTGGACCCAGTACTTC. This encodes CASSQDLGSWTQYF. The chain is built from TRBV4-1 and TRBJ2-5, with D unclear. This CDR3 comprises 14 residues. The V end lost 0 bases, the J end lost 7 bases, and 12 bases lay between the germline ends. The germline V gene encodes CDR1 MGHRA and CDR2 YSYEKL.

The V and J genes are TRBV18 and TRBJ2-1; D is perhaps TRBD1 (6 bases). CDR3 length: 15 residues. Per germline, CDR1 KGHSH and CDR2 LQKENI. V lost 1 base and J lost 3, with 10 bases in between. The CDR3, as DNA: TGTGCCAGCTCACCACTCGGACAGTTCTACAATGAGCAGTTCTTC. It is translated as CASSPLGQFYNEQFF.

This chain uses TRBV7-2 with TRBJ2-1, with 9 bases matching TRBD2. The CDR3 length is 15 residues. Trimming removed 1 base from V and 8 bases from J; junction bases left unmatched: 6. The germline V gene has CDR1 SGHTA and CDR2 FQGNSA. The CDR3 sequence: CASSLVSGSGDEQFF. The CDR3 nucleotides read TGTGCCAGCAGCTTAGTTAGCGGGAGTGGGGATGAGCAGTTCTTC.

The chain uses TRBV4-2 and TRBJ2-1; 7 nucleotides agree with TRBD1. There are 15 residues in the CDR3. Germline V gene data show CDR1 as LGHNA and CDR2 as YNFKEQ. The trim removed 3 bases at V and 4 bases at J, leaving 6 bases unmatched. CDR3 bases: TGTGCCAGCAGCCAGGACAGGCTAGCTTACAATGAGCAGTTCTTC. It encodes CASSQDRLAYNEQFF.

This chain connects TRBV11-1 to TRBJ1-2; a weak D match, TRBD1 (5 bases). The CDR3 spans 13 residues. V dropped 6 bases and J dropped 2 bases, with 10 bases sitting between them. Germline CDR1 SGHAT, CDR2 FQDESV (reference sequence). CDR3 DNA: TGTGCCAGCAGTTTCGGGGGAAACTATGGCTACACCTTC. Residues: CASSFGGNYGYTF. Based on the CDR3 plus reference TRBV11-1 and TRBJ1-2, the full variable domain is EAEVAQSPRYKITEKSQAVAFWCDPISGHATLYWYRQILGQGPELLVQFQDESVVDDSQLPKDRFSAERLKGVDSTLKIQPAELGDSAMYLCASSFGGNYGYTFGSGTRLTVV.

The V gene is TRBV11-2, the J gene TRBJ2-5; no clear D. CDR1 and CDR2 (germline): SGHAT, FQNNGV. The CDR3 extends over 16 amino acids. Trimming pared 5 bases from V and 5 bases from J, leaving 21 bases between. In DNA form, the CDR3 reads TGTGCCAGCAGCGCCCGTTCTGTGGTACAAGTGGAGACCCAGTACTTC. Protein product: CASSARSVVQVETQYF.

The V and J genes are TRBV28 and TRBJ2-1, with 10 nucleotides matching TRBD2. CDR1 is MDHEN and CDR2 is SYDVKM in the germline V gene. V shed 6 bases, J shed 4 bases, and the junction held 9 bases outside the gene matches. CDR3 length equals 16 residues. In DNA form, the CDR3 reads TGTGCCAGCAGATCTAGCGGGAGAATTATTTACAATGAGCAGTTCTTC. Amino acid sequence: CASRSSGRIIYNEQFF. The whole variable domain, remainder taken from reference TRBV28 and TRBJ2-1, is DVKVTQSSRYLVKRTGEKVFLECVQDMDHENMFWYRQDPGLGLRLIYFSYDVKMKEKGDIPEGYSVSREKKERFSLILESASTNQTSMYLCASRSSGRIIYNEQFFGPGTRLTVL.

The gene calls are TRBV11-3 and TRBJ1-4; D is undetermined. The germline gives CDR1 SGHNT, CDR2 YENEEA. This CDR3 is built from 13 residues. Trimming pared 5 bases from V and 8 bases from J, leaving 12 bases between. The CDR3 nucleotides are TGTGCCAGCAGCGTAAACGGGGTCGAAAAACTGTTTTTT. Amino acids: CASSVNGVEKLFF.

The chain carries TRBV20-1 and TRBJ2-3; D gene unclear. CDR1 and CDR2 (germline): DFQATT, SNEGSKA (reference sequence). The V gene lost 6 bases and the J gene lost 3 bases, with 7 bases spanning the gap. CDR3 length: 11 amino acids. Here the CDR3 reads CSALFTDTQYF. CDR3 nucleotide sequence: TGCAGTGCCCTTTTTACAGATACGCAGTATTTT.

V is TRBV19 and J is TRBJ2-1, with D perhaps TRBD2 (5 bases). The CDR3 contains 12 residues. Germline assignment: CDR1 LNHDA and CDR2 SQIVND (reference sequence). Trimming shortened V by 4 bases and J by 11 bases, and 12 bases separated the two germline ends. CDR3 protein: CASSTITGKQFF. The DNA for the CDR3 is TGTGCCAGTAGTACCATCACCGGGAAGCAGTTCTTC.

The rearrangement joins TRBV12-3 or TRBV12-4 to TRBJ1-2; D unclear. Trimming took 0 bases from V and 9 from J, leaving 5 bases between them. The CDR3 runs 11 residues. The CDR3 spells CASSLAYSYTF. Written as DNA, the CDR3 is TGTGCCAGCAGTTTAGCATATAGCTACACCTTC.

The genes are TRBV5-6 and TRBJ2-5, with 7 bases matching TRBD2. CDR1 is SGHDT and CDR2 is YYEEEE in the germline V gene. The CDR3 has 14 amino acids. V gave up 4 bases and J gave up 4 bases; unmatched junction bases: 7. The CDR3 DNA sequence: TGTGCCAGCAGCCCAGGACTAGGTGGAGAGACCCAGTACTTC. It translates to CASSPGLGGETQYF.

V usage is TRBV6-5 and J usage is TRBJ1-5, with D possibly TRBD1 on 5 matching bases. The CDR3 is made up of 14 amino acids. The germline V gene encodes CDR1 MNHEY and CDR2 SVGAGI. V shed 2 bases and J shed 1 base, with 6 bases lying between them. DNA of the CDR3: TGTGCCAGCAGTTACGACAGAAGCAATCAGCCCCAGCATTTT. Protein sequence: CASSYDRSNQPQHF.

The rearrangement links TRBV10-3 to TRBJ2-7; 7 bases are shared with TRBD1. Looked up from germline, CDR1 is ENHRY and CDR2 is SYGVKD. V shed 5 bases and J 1 base; nucleotides not matched to a gene: 14. The CDR3 is made up of 17 amino acids. CDR3 residues: CAISPDRSDWGSYEQYF. CDR3 nucleotides: TGTGCCATCAGTCCGGACAGGTCCGATTGGGGGTCCTACGAGCAGTACTTC.

The chain employs TRBV19 and TRBJ1-2, with D unresolved. Trimming pared 0 bases from V and 3 bases from J, leaving 14 bases between. CDR1 is LNHDA, CDR2 SQIVND, per germline (reference sequence). The CDR3 covers 16 residues. CDR3 amino acids: CASSIDGPSGDYGYTF. CDR3 sequence (DNA): TGTGCCAGTAGTATAGATGGTCCCAGCGGAGACTATGGCTACACCTTC.

This chain joins TRBV11-3 and TRBJ1-2; 10 bases map to TRBD1. Unmatched junction bases numbered 7, after V lost 5 bases and J lost 7 bases. Germline values: CDR1 SGHNT, CDR2 YENEEA. The length of the CDR3 is 14 residues. CDR3 sequence: CASSRGTGVFGYTF. In nucleotides, the CDR3 is TGTGCCAGCAGCCGAGGGACAGGGGTCTTTGGCTACACCTTC.

This chain links TRBV12-3 or TRBV12-4 with TRBJ1-1; no reliable D call. The CDR3 runs to 13 residues. Trimming removed 3 bases from V and 5 bases from J, with 10 bases in between. Here the CDR3 reads CASSLGRRTEAFF. CDR3 DNA: TGTGCCAGCAGTTTGGGCCGGAGGACTGAAGCTTTCTTT.

The genes are TRBV5-4 and TRBJ2-1; 8 nucleotides line up with TRBD1. The trim removed 3 bases at V and 4 bases at J, leaving 6 bases unmatched. The CDR3 extends over 15 amino acids. Germline V gives CDR1 SGHNT, CDR2 YYREEE (reference sequence). The CDR3 here is CASSSGQVPYNEQFF. CDR3 in DNA: TGTGCCAGCAGCTCGGGACAGGTGCCTTACAATGAGCAGTTCTTC.

The chain carries TRBV9 and TRBJ2-7; 7 positions agree with TRBD2. The germline CDR1 and CDR2 sequences are SGDLS and YYNGEE. V was pared by 0 bases and J by 0 bases, with 9 bases of the junction left unmatched. The CDR3 extends over 17 amino acids. CDR3 in amino acids: CASSVEGPGLSSYEQYV. The CDR3 region has the DNA TGTGCCAGCAGCGTAGAGGGACCGGGACTAAGCTCCTACGAGCAGTACGTC.

V gene TRBV13 combines with J gene TRBJ2-3; 7 bases map to TRBD2. The ends lost 3 bases at V and 1 base at J; junction bases unmatched: 7. CDR1 is PRHDT, CDR2 FYEKMQ, per germline (reference sequence). The CDR3 loop spans 16 amino acids. The CDR3 region is CASSFLITSGTDTQYF. For the CDR3, the DNA is TGTGCCAGCAGCTTTTTAATAACTAGCGGCACAGATACGCAGTATTTT.